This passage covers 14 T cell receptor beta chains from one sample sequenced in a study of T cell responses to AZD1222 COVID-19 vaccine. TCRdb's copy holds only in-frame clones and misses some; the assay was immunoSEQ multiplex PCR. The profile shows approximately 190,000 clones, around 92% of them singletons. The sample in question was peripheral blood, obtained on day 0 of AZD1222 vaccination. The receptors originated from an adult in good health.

The CDR3 is CASSRGTSYNEQFF. The CDR3 bases are TGCGCCAGCAGCAGGGGTACGTCCTACAATGAGCAGTTCTTC. The gene calls are TRBV5-1 and TRBJ2-1; the D gene is possibly TRBD1 (5 bases). This CDR3 spans 14 amino acids. V was clipped by 4 bases and J by 1 base, with 9 bases between them. Germline loops: CDR1 SGHRS, CDR2 YFSETQ.

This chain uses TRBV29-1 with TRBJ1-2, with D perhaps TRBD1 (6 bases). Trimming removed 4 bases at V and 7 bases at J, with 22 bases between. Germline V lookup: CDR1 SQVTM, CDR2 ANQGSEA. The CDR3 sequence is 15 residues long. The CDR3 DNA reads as TGCAGCGTTGTACACCAGGGGTTCGGGGTTAGTGGCTACACCTTC. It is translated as CSVVHQGFGVSGYTF.

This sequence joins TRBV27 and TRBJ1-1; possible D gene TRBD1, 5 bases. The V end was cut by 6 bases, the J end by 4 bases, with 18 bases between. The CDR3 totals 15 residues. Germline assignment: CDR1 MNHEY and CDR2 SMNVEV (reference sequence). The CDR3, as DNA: TGTGCCAGCAGCTCACTCGGCGGGGGGGGCACTGAAGCTTTCTTT. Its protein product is CASSSLGGGGTEAFF.

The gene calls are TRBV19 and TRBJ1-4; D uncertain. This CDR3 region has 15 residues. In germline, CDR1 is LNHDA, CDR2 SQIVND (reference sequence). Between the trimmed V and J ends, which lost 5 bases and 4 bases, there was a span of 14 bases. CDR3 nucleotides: TGTGCCAGTAGTGACCATGGGGAGAATAATGAAAAACTGTTTTTT. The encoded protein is CASSDHGENNEKLFF.

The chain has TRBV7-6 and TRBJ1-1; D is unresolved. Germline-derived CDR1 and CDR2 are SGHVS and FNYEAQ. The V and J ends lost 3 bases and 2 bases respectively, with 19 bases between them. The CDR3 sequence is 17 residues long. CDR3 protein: CASSFPLLVASNTEAFF. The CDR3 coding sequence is TGTGCCAGCAGCTTTCCTCTCCTTGTGGCGTCCAACACTGAAGCTTTCTTT.

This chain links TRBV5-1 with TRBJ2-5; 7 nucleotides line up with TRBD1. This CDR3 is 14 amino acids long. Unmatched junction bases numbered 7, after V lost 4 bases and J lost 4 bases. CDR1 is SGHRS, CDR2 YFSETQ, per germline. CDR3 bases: TGCGCCAGCAGCCGGCGACAGGGCGGAGAGACCCAGTACTTC. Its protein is CASSRRQGGETQYF.

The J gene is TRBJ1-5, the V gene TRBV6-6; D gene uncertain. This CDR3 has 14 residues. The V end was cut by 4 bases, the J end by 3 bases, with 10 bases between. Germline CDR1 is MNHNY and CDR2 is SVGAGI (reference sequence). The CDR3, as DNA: TGTGCCAGCAGTTTGGAGGGAACCAATCAGCCCCAGCATTTT. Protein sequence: CASSLEGTNQPQHF.

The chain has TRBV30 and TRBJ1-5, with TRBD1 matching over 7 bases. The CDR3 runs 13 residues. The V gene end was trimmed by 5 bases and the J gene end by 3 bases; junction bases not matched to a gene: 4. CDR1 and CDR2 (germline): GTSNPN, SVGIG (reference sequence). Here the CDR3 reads CAWARGDNQPQHF. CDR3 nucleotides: TGTGCCTGGGCCAGGGGGGACAATCAGCCCCAGCATTTT.

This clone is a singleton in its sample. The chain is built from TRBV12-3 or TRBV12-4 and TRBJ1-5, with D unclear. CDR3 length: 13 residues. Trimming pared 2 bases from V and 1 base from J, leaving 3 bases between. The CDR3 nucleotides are TGTGCCAGCAGTTTATCGAGCAATCAGCCCCAGCATTTT. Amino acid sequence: CASSLSSNQPQHF.

The CDR3 region has the DNA TGTGCCAGCAGCTTAGCTCAGGGGAAGGATCAGCCCCAGCATTTT. Encoded protein: CASSLAQGKDQPQHF. J is TRBJ1-5 and V is TRBV7-7; possible D gene TRBD1, 6 bases. CDR1 and CDR2 (germline): SSHAT, FNYEAQ (reference sequence). Trimming removed 0 bases from V and 5 bases from J, with 11 bases in between. The CDR3 has 15 amino acids.

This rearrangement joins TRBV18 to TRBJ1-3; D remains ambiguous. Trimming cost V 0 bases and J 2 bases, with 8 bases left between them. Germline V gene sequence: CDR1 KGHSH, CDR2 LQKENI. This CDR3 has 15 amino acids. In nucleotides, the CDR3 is TGTGCCAGCTCACCACCGTCGCTCGCTGGAAACACCATATATTTT. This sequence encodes CASSPPSLAGNTIYF. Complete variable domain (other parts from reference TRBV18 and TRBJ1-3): NAGVMQNPRHLVRRRGQEARLRCSPMKGHSHVYWYRQLPEEGLKFMVYLQKENIIDESGMPKERFSAEFPKEGPSILRIQQVVRGDSAAYFCASSPPSLAGNTIYFGEGSWLTVV.

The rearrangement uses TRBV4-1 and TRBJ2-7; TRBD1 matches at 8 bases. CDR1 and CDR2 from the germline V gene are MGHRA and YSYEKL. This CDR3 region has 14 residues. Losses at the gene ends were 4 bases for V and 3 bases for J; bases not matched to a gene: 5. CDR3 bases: TGCGCCAGCAGCCCCGGGACAGGCTTCTACGAGCAGTACTTC. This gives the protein CASSPGTGFYEQYF.

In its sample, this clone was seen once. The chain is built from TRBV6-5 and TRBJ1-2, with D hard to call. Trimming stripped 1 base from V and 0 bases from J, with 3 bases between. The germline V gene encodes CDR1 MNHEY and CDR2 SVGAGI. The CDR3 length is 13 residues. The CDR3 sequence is CASSYLPNYGYTF. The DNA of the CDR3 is TGTGCCAGCAGTTACTTACCTAACTATGGCTACACCTTC.

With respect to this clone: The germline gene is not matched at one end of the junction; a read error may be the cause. The CDR3 region has the DNA TGTGCCAGCAGTTTAGGAGGTAGCAATCAGCCCCAACATTTT. Translated: CASSLGGSNQPQHF. This chain joins TRBV2 and TRBJ1-5; no clear D gene. Germline-derived CDR1 and CDR2 are SNHLY and FYNNEI. This CDR3 is 14 amino acids long.